One T cell receptor (beta chain) is described in this entry. Its specificity is unknown. As to time point: persistent/refractory GD, antithyroid drugs over 5 years with positive TRAb. Scientists built the TCR library using RNA that was extracted from PBMCs. It was by American Thyroid Association guidelines that Graves' disease was diagnosed. This sample stems from a study of regulatory T cells in long-lasting Graves disease. Study context: Persistent cases took antithyroid drugs over 5 years and stayed TSH receptor antibody positive.

V was cut by 5 bases and J by 0 bases, with 8 bases left in between. Looked up from germline, CDR1 is MDHEN and CDR2 is SYDVKM. The CDR3 loop spans 14 amino acids. Study outcomes and limitations: Persistent disease preferred TRBV28, TRBJ1-2 and TRBJ2-5. Researchers reported studying only peripheral blood, not thyroid tissue.

Sequencing libraries for TCR beta were prepared with iRepertoire HTBI primers and Arm-PCR of CDR3 regions. TCRdb re-derived calls from the multiplex PCR reads in MiXCR, one entry per CDR3 protein. Among about 660,000 distinct CDR3 sequences listed, roughly 30% were seen once. The chain uses TRBV28 and TRBJ1-5; D is ambiguous. This specimen was peripheral blood mononuclear cells (PBMCs), taken when the disease was refractory, from a patient treated with antithyroid drugs. The clonotype originates from a female donor with Graves disease. CDR3 loop: CASSTIHSNQPQHF. The CDR3 nucleotides are TGTGCCAGCAGTACTATTCATAGCAATCAGCCCCAGCATTTT.